The present T cell receptor (beta chain) was sequenced within a study of Graves' ophthalmopathy and Graves' hyperthyroidism. This clonotype was detected ten times or more. Those donors who had ophthalmopathy presented with moderate-to-severe activity, a CAS of ≥3, a NOSPECS of ≥4 and a duration under 3 months. CDR3 regions of TCR beta were amplified from RNA transcripts. The first-round RT-PCR employed HTBI primers together with the Qiagen OneStep RT-PCR kit. A multiplex PCR was then performed as the second round. TCRdb independently ran MiXCR on the multiplex PCR reads; one entry per CDR3 protein. The top ten hold around 12% of the sample, which has under 350,000 distinct CDR3 sequences, roughly 17% seen once. Germline trimming cut 6 bases from V and 4 bases from J; bases unmatched to any gene: 7. Germline-derived CDR1 and CDR2 are MNHNS and SASEGT. CDR3 length: 14 amino acids.

Source material: peripheral blood. The sequence derives from an adult man with Graves' ophthalmopathy. This chain joins TRBV6-1 and TRBJ1-1, with 8 bases identical to TRBD1. CDR3 protein: CASRTSTGVTEAFF. The CDR3 DNA sequence: TGTGCCAGCAGGACATCGACAGGGGTCACTGAAGCTTTCTTT.